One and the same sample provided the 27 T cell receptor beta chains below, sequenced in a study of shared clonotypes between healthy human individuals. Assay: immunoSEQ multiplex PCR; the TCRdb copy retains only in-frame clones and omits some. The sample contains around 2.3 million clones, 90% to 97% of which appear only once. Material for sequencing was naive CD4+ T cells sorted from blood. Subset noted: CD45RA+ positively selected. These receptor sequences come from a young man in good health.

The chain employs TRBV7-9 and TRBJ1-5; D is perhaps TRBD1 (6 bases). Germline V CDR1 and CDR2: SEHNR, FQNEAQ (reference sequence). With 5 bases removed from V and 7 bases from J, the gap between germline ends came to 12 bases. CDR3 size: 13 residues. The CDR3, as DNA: TGTGCCAGCAGCCCTAAGGGGGGACAGCCCCAGCATTTT. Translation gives CASSPKGGQPQHF.

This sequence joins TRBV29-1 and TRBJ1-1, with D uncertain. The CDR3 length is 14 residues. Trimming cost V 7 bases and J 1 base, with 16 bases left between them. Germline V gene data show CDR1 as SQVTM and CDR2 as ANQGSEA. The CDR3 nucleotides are TGCAGCGCTAAGAGGAGTGTAGAGAACACTGAAGCTTTCTTT. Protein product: CSAKRSVENTEAFF.

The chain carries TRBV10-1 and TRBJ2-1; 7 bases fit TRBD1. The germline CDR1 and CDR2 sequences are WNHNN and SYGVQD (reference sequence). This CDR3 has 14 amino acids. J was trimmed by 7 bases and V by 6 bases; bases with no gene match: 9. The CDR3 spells CASSGLATGNEQFF. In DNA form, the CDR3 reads TGCGCCAGCAGCGGCTTAGCGACAGGGAATGAGCAGTTCTTC.

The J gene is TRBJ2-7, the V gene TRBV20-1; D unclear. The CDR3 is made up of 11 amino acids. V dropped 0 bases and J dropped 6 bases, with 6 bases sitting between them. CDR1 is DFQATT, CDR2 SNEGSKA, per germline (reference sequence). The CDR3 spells CSARDRFEQYF. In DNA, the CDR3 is TGCAGTGCTAGAGATCGGTTCGAGCAGTACTTC.

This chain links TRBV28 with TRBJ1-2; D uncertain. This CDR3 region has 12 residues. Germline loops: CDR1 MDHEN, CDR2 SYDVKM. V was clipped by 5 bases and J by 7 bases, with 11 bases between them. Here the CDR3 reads CASSPLLRGYTF. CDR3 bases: TGTGCCAGCAGTCCGCTCTTGCGTGGCTACACCTTC.

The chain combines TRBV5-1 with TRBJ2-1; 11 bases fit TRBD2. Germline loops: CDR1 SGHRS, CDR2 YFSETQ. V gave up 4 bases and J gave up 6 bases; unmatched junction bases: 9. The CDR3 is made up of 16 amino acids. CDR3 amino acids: CASSLPSGGLVNEQFF. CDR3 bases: TGCGCCAGCAGCCTACCTAGCGGGGGGCTGGTCAATGAGCAGTTCTTC. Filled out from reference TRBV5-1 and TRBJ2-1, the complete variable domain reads KAGVTQTPRYLIKTRGQQVTLSCSPISGHRSVSWYQQTPGQGLQFLFEYFSETQRNKGNFPGRFSGRQFSNSRSEMNVSTLELGDSALYLCASSLPSGGLVNEQFFGPGTRLTVL.

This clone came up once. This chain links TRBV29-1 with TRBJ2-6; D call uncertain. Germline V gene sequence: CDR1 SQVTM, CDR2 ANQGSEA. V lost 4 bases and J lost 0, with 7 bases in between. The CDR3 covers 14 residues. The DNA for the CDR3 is TGCAGCGTTGGGGCCGGCTCTGGGGCCAACGTCCTGACTTTC. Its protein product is CSVGAGSGANVLTF.

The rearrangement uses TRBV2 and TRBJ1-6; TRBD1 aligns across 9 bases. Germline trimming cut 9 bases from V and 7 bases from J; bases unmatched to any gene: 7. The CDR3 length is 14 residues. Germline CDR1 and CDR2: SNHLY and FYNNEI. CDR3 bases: TGTGCCAGAGCGGGGGGACAGGGAAATTCACCCCTCCACTTT. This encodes CARAGGQGNSPLHF.

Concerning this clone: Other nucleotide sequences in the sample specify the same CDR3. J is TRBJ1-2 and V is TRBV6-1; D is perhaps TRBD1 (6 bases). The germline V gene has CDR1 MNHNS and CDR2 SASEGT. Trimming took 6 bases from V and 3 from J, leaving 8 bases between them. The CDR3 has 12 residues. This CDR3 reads CASSDRYYGYTF. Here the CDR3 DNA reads TGTGCCAGCAGCGACAGGTACTATGGCTACACCTTC.

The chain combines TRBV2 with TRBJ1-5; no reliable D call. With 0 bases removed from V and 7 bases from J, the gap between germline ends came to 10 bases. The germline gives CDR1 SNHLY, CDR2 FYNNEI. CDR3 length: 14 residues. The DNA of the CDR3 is TGTGCCAGCAGTGAAGCGAGGGAGAGGCAGCCCCAGCATTTT. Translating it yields CASSEARERQPQHF.

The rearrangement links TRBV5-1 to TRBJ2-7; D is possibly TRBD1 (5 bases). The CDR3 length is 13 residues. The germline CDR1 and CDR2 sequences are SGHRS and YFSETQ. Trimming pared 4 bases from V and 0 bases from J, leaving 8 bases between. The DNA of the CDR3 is TGCGCCAGCAGCCGACAGAGCTCCTACGAGCAGTACTTC. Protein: CASSRQSSYEQYF.

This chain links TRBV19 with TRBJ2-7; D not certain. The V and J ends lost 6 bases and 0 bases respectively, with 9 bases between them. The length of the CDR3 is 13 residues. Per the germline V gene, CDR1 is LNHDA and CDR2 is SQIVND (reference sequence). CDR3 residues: CASRAASSYEQYF. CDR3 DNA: TGTGCCAGTAGGGCAGCTAGCTCCTACGAGCAGTACTTC.

CDR3 in DNA: TGTGCCAGCTCCCCAAGTTGGGCCTCTAGCAATCAGCCCCAGCATTTT. The encoded protein is CASSPSWASSNQPQHF. J is TRBJ1-5 and V is TRBV18; D gene unclear. CDR3 length: 16 residues. CDR1 is KGHSH, CDR2 LQKENI, per germline. V was trimmed by 6 bases and J by 0 bases, leaving 15 bases between them.

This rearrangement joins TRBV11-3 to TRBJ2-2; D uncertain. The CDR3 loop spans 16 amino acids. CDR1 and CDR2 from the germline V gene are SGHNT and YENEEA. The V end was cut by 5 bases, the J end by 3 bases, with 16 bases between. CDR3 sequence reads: CASSRRDRVDTGELFF. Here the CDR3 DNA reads TGTGCCAGCAGCCGAAGGGATCGCGTCGACACCGGGGAGCTGTTTTTT.

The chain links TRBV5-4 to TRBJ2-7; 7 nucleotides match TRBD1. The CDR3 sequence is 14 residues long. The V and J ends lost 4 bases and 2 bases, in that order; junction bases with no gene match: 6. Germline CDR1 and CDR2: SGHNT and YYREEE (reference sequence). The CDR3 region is CASSPPGQPYEQYF. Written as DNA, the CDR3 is TGTGCCAGCAGCCCCCCGGGACAGCCCTACGAGCAGTACTTC.

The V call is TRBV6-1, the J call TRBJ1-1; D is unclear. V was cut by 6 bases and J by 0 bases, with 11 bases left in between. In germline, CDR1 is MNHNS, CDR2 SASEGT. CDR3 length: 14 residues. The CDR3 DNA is TGTGCCAGCAGAGGCGAGCCCATGAACACTGAAGCTTTCTTT. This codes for CASRGEPMNTEAFF.

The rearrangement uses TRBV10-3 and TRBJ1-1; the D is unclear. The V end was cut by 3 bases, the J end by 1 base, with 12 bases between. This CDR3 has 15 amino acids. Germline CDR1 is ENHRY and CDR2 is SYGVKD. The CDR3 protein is CAISESNSPNTEAFF. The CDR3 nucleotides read TGTGCCATCAGTGAATCCAACTCCCCGAACACTGAAGCTTTCTTT.

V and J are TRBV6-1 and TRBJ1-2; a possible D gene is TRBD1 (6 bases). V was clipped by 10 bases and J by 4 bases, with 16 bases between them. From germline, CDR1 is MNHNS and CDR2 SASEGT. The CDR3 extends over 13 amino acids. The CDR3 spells CATPDSRLYGYTF. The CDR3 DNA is TGTGCCACCCCGGACAGTCGACTCTATGGCTACACCTTC.

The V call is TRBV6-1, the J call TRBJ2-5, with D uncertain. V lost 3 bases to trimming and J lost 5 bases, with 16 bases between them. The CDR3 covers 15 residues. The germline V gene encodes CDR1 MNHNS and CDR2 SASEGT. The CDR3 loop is CASSDAWPQGETQYF. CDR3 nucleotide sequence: TGTGCCAGCAGTGATGCTTGGCCTCAAGGGGAGACCCAGTACTTC.

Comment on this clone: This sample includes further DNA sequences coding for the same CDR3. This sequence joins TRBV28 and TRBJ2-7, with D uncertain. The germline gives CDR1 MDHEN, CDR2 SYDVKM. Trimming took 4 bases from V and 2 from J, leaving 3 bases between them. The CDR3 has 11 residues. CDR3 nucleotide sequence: TGTGCCAGCAGTTCGCCCTACGAGCAGTACTTC. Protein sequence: CASSSPYEQYF.

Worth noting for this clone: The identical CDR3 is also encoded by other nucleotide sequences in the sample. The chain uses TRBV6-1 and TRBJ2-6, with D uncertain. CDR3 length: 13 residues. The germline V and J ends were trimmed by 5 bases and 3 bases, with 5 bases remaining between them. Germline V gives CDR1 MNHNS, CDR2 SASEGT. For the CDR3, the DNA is TGTGCCAGCAGTTCAAGTGGGGCCAACGTCCTGACTTTC. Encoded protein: CASSSSGANVLTF.

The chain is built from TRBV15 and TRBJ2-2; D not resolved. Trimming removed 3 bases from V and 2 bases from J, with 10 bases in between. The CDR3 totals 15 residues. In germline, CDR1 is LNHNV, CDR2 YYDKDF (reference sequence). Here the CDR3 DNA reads TGTGCCACCAGCAGCCCGACCTTTAACACCGGGGAGCTGTTTTTT. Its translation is CATSSPTFNTGELFF. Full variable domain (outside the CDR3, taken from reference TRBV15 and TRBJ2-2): DAMVIQNPRYQVTQFGKPVTLSCSQTLNHNVMYWYQQKSSQAPKLLFHYYDKDFNNEADTPDNFQSRRPNTSFCFLDIRSPGLGDTAMYLCATSSPTFNTGELFFGEGSRLTVL.

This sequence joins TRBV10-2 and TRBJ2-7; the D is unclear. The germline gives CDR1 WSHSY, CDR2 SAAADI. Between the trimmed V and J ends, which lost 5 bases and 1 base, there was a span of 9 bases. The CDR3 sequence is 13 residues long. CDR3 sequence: CASSPDGSYEQYF. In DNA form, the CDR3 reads TGCGCCAGCAGTCCGGACGGTTCCTACGAGCAGTACTTC.

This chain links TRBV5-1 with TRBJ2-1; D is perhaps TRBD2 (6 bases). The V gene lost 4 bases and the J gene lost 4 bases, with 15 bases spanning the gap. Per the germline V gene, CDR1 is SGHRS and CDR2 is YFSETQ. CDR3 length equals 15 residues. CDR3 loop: CASSPNSGRYNEQFF. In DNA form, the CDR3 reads TGCGCCAGCAGCCCAAATAGCGGCAGATACAATGAGCAGTTCTTC. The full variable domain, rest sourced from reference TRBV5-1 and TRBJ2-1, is KAGVTQTPRYLIKTRGQQVTLSCSPISGHRSVSWYQQTPGQGLQFLFEYFSETQRNKGNFPGRFSGRQFSNSRSEMNVSTLELGDSALYLCASSPNSGRYNEQFFGPGTRLTVL.

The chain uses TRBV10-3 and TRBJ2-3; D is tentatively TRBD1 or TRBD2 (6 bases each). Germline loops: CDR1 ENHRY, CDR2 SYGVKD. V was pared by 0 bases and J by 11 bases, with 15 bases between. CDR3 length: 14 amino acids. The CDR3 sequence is CAISESTGAELQYF. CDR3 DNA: TGTGCCATCAGTGAGTCGACGGGGGCCGAATTGCAGTATTTT.

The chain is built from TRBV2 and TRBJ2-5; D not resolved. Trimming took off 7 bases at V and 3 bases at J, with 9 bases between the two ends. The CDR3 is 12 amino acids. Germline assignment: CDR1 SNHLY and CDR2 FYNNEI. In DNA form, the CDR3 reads TGTGCCAGCAATAGTCGGAAAGAGACCCAGTACTTC. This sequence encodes CASNSRKETQYF.

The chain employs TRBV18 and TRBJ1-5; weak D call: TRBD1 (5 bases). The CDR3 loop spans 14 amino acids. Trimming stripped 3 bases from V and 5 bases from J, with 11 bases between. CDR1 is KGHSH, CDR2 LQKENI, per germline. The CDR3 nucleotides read TGTGCCAGCTCACCCTCAGGGTCCGATCAGCCCCAGCATTTT. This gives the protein CASSPSGSDQPQHF.